A selection of T cell receptor beta chains follows, all from one sample in a study of blood T cell repertoires in COVID-19. Clones were sequenced by immunoSEQ multiplex PCR, and TCRdb holds only the in-frame ones, with some missing. The table includes 23,000 or so clones, more than 85% detected once. The sequenced sample consisted of peripheral blood. These receptors originate from a woman aged 70 to 79 with active COVID-19. CDR3s include the opening cysteine and the closing phenylalanine or tryptophan. D genes are given only for firm matches. For some rows the clone size is stated as once, few or many, or as a class when expanded; others skip it.

cdr3_aa	cdr3_nt	cdr3_length	j_call	v_call	clone_size	d_call
CASSSQGTNTEAFF	TGTGCCAGCAGTTCACAGGGTACGAACACTGAAGCTTTCTTT	14	TRBJ1-1	TRBV7-3	.	.
CSVEVTSGRASEQFF	TGCAGCGTTGAAGTCACTAGCGGGAGGGCCTCTGAGCAGTTCTTC	15	TRBJ2-1	TRBV29-1	.	TRBD2
CASSLDGRAYEQYF	TGTGCCAGCAGCTTAGATGGCAGGGCCTACGAGCAGTACTTC	14	TRBJ2-7	TRBV11-2	.	.
CASSLDFGFMGPSDNEQFF	TGTGCCAGCAGCTTAGATTTTGGCTTTATGGGTCCAAGCGACAATGAGCAGTTCTTC	19	TRBJ2-1	TRBV7-9	.	.
CASSLGQGNYGYTF	TGTGCCAGCAGTTTGGGACAGGGGAACTATGGCTACACCTTC	14	TRBJ1-2	TRBV28	.	TRBD1
CASFGGEKLFF	TGTGCCAGCTTCGGCGGGGAAAAACTGTTTTTT	11	TRBJ1-4	TRBV2	.	.
CASSCDRTNTGELFF	TGTGCCAGCAGCTGCGACAGGACGAACACCGGGGAGCTGTTTTTT	15	TRBJ2-2	TRBV5-6	few	.
CASTRGTSGSYEQYF	TGTGCCAGTACCAGGGGGACTAGCGGCTCCTACGAGCAGTACTTC	15	TRBJ2-7	TRBV19	.	TRBD2
CASSLDVAGESEAFF	TGTGCCAGCAGCTTAGATGTGGCAGGGGAAAGTGAAGCTTTCTTT	15	TRBJ1-1	TRBV7-2	.	.
CASSMTVNQPQHF	TGTGCCAGTAGTATGACAGTAAATCAGCCCCAGCATTTT	13	TRBJ1-5	TRBV19	.	.
CASSVSPRVHEQYF	TGTGCCAGCAGCGTAAGTCCCAGGGTCCACGAGCAGTACTTC	14	TRBJ2-7	TRBV9	.	.
CSGVNTEAFF	TGCAGTGGAGTGAACACTGAAGCTTTCTTT	10	TRBJ1-1	TRBV20-1	.	.
CASSVDSNQETQYF	TGTGCCAGCAGCGTAGATAGTAACCAAGAGACCCAGTACTTC	14	TRBJ2-5	TRBV9	.	.
CASSLGITATNEKLFF	TGCGCCAGCAGCTTGGGAATTACAGCAACTAATGAAAAACTGTTTTTT	16	TRBJ1-4	TRBV5-1	.	.
CASTQPGGGGTQYF	TGTGCCAGCACTCAACCAGGGGGCGGAGGGACCCAGTACTTC	14	TRBJ2-5	TRBV2	.	TRBD1
CASSLERNQPQHF	TGTGCCAGCAGCTTAGAGAGGAATCAGCCCCAGCATTTT	13	TRBJ1-5	TRBV11-2	few	.
CASSQGQGGYEQYF	TGTGCCAGCAGCCAGGGACAGGGAGGGTACGAGCAGTACTTC	14	TRBJ2-7	TRBV7-9	.	TRBD1
CASTRGQEYQPQHF	TGTGCCAGTACCAGGGGACAGGAGTATCAGCCCCAGCATTTT	14	TRBJ1-5	TRBV19	once	TRBD1
CASSLDSGGYGYTF	TGCGCCAGCAGCTTGGATTCGGGGGGCTATGGCTACACCTTC	14	TRBJ1-2	TRBV5-1	once	.
CASSHGTSYNEQFF	TGTGCCAGCAGCCACGGGACTAGTTACAATGAGCAGTTCTTC	14	TRBJ2-1	TRBV9	.	TRBD2
CASTLAGGPTEAFF	TGTGCCAGCACATTGGCAGGGGGGCCCACTGAAGCTTTCTTT	14	TRBJ1-1	TRBV28	.	TRBD1
CASSLDRGSNNEQFF	TGTGCCAGCAGCTTGGACAGGGGAAGCAACAATGAGCAGTTCTTC	15	TRBJ2-1	TRBV5-4	.	TRBD1
CASSTRRGQGKTQYF	TGTGCCAGCAGCACTAGAAGAGGACAGGGGAAGACCCAGTACTTC	15	TRBJ2-5	TRBV7-9	.	TRBD1
CAYSRDRNQPQHF	TGTGCCTATTCCCGGGATCGCAATCAGCCCCAGCATTTT	13	TRBJ1-5	TRBV30	once	.
CASRPQTATNEKLFF	TGTGCCAGCCGGCCGCAGACAGCAACTAATGAAAAACTGTTTTTT	15	TRBJ1-4	TRBV2	.	.
CASSLVLDSNEQFF	TGCGCCAGCAGCTTGGTTCTAGACTCCAATGAGCAGTTCTTC	14	TRBJ2-1	TRBV5-1	.	.
CASSQVTTLAGGEYNEQFF	TGTGCCAGCAGCCAAGTAACTACTCTAGCGGGAGGGGAGTACAATGAGCAGTTCTTC	19	TRBJ2-1	TRBV3-1/TRBV3-2	.	TRBD2
CASSPMGQGVMNTEAFF	TGTGCCAGCTCACCTATGGGACAGGGGGTCATGAACACTGAAGCTTTCTTT	17	TRBJ1-1	TRBV18	.	TRBD1
CASSPHSGNSGANVLTF	TGTGCCAGCAGTCCCCACTCCGGGAACTCTGGGGCCAACGTCCTGACTTTC	17	TRBJ2-6	TRBV28	.	.
CASRGQAVAGYTF	TGTGCCAGCAGGGGACAGGCTGTGGCAGGCTACACCTTC	13	TRBJ1-2	TRBV27	.	TRBD1
CASSGREEASNEQFF	TGCGCCAGCAGCGGGAGAGAGGAGGCGAGCAATGAGCAGTTCTTC	15	TRBJ2-1	TRBV5-1	.	.
CSADYYNEQFF	TGCAGCGCGGATTATTACAATGAGCAGTTCTTC	11	TRBJ2-1	TRBV29-1	.	.
CASASGLVRETQYF	TGTGCCAGCGCCTCGGGACTAGTAAGGGAGACCCAGTACTTC	14	TRBJ2-5	TRBV6-5	.	TRBD2
CASSIRILAKPSYEQYF	TGTGCCAGCAGCATCCGGATACTAGCGAAACCCTCCTACGAGCAGTACTTC	17	TRBJ2-7	TRBV3-1/TRBV3-2	.	TRBD2
CASTPDGETQYF	TGTGCCAGCACTCCCGACGGGGAGACCCAGTACTTC	12	TRBJ2-5	TRBV2	.	.
CSASPGIGDTEAFF	TGCAGTGCTAGTCCAGGGATTGGGGACACTGAAGCTTTCTTT	14	TRBJ1-1	TRBV20-1	.	.
CASSFTRTSQKNYEKLFF	TGTGCCAGCAGTTTCACTCGGACATCCCAAAAAAATTATGAAAAACTGTTTTTT	18	TRBJ1-4	TRBV19	.	.
CASSFLPGGQIEQFF	TGTGCCAGCAGCTTTCTTCCCGGGGGGCAGATTGAGCAGTTCTTC	15	TRBJ2-1	TRBV9	.	.
CASRRTGGRNANEKLFF	TGCGCCAGCAGGAGAACAGGGGGCAGGAACGCTAATGAAAAACTGTTTTTT	17	TRBJ1-4	TRBV5-1	.	TRBD1
CASSAVGQPQHF	TGTGCCAGCAGTGCGGTTGGCCAGCCCCAGCATTTT	12	TRBJ1-5	TRBV27	.	.
CASSSVGANTGELFF	TGCGCCAGCAGCTCTGTAGGAGCTAACACCGGGGAGCTGTTTTTT	15	TRBJ2-2	TRBV5-1	.	.
CSVEGLAGTYNEQFF	TGCAGCGTTGAAGGGCTAGCGGGAACCTACAATGAGCAGTTCTTC	15	TRBJ2-1	TRBV29-1	.	TRBD2
CASSLLGQTNTGELFF	TGCGCCAGCAGCCTCTTGGGACAGACCAACACCGGGGAGCTGTTTTTT	16	TRBJ2-2	TRBV4-1	few	TRBD1
CASSSGTSGTYEQYF	TGTGCCAGCAGTTCTGGGACTAGCGGTACCTACGAGCAGTACTTC	15	TRBJ2-7	TRBV28	once	TRBD2
CASSLALGLAGGQVGNEQFF	TGTGCCAGCAGCTTAGCGCTAGGGTTAGCGGGAGGGCAAGTGGGCAATGAGCAGTTCTTC	20	TRBJ2-1	TRBV13	once	TRBD2
CASSVDGGHGGELFF	TGTGCCAGCAGCGTAGACGGGGGGCACGGCGGGGAGCTGTTTTTT	15	TRBJ2-2	TRBV9	.	.
CASGDRRSYEQYF	TGTGCCAGCGGCGACAGGCGTTCCTACGAGCAGTACTTC	13	TRBJ2-7	TRBV11-1	.	.
CASSYSTSTDTQYF	TGTGCCAGCAGTTACTCGACTAGCACAGATACGCAGTATTTT	14	TRBJ2-3	TRBV6-6	.	.
CASSEDSAKNIQYF	TGTGCCAGCAGTGAGGACAGTGCCAAAAACATTCAGTACTTC	14	TRBJ2-4	TRBV2	.	.
CASSPRLAGGRGTGELFF	TGCGCCAGCAGCCCGCGACTAGCGGGAGGCAGGGGCACCGGGGAGCTGTTTTTT	18	TRBJ2-2	TRBV5-1	.	TRBD2
CASSFVRVRAPYEQYF	TGTGCCAGCAGTTTTGTGCGGGTCCGGGCCCCCTACGAGCAGTACTTC	16	TRBJ2-7	TRBV28	.	.
CASSPGGGTNEKLFF	TGTGCCAGCAGCCCGGGGGGGGGAACTAATGAAAAACTGTTTTTT	15	TRBJ1-4	TRBV6-5	.	.
CASSMVAGAPETQYF	TGTGCCAGTAGTATGGTAGCGGGAGCCCCAGAGACCCAGTACTTC	15	TRBJ2-5	TRBV19	.	TRBD2
CATSDPAGGFGELFF	TGTGCCACCAGTGACCCAGCGGGAGGGTTCGGGGAGCTGTTTTTT	15	TRBJ2-2	TRBV24-1	.	TRBD2
CASSFGGAHNEQFF	TGCGCCAGCAGCTTCGGGGGAGCCCACAATGAGCAGTTCTTC	14	TRBJ2-1	TRBV5-1	.	.
CASSQSGGNQPQHF	TGTGCCAGCAGCCAATCGGGTGGCAATCAGCCCCAGCATTTT	14	TRBJ1-5	TRBV3-1/TRBV3-2	.	.
CATTWAGASGYTF	TGTGCCACCACCTGGGCGGGGGCAAGTGGCTACACCTTC	13	TRBJ1-2	TRBV15	.	.
CASSPGGLAGYTDTQYF	TGTGCCAGCAGTCCTGGAGGACTAGCTGGTTACACAGATACGCAGTATTTT	17	TRBJ2-3	TRBV28	.	TRBD2
CASSMGLAGGIQETQYF	TGTGCCAGTAGTATGGGGCTAGCGGGAGGGATCCAAGAGACCCAGTACTTC	17	TRBJ2-5	TRBV19	.	TRBD2